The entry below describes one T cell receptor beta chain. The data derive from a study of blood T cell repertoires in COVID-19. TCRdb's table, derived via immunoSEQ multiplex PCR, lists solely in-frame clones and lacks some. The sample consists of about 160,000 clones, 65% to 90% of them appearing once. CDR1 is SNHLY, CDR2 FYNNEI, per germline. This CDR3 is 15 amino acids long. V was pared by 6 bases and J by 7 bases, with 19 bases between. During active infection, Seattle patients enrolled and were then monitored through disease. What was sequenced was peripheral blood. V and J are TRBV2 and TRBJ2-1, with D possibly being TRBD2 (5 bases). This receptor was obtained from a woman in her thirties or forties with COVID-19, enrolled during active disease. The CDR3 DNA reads TGTGCCAGCAGCCGGGTTAGCGTCATGGGGAATGAGCAGTTCTTC. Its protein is CASSRVSVMGNEQFF. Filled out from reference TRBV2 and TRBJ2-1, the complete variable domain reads EPEVTQTPSHQVTQMGQEVILRCVPISNHLYFYWYRQILGQKVEFLVSFYNNEISEKSEIFDDQFSVERPDGSNFTLKIRSTKLEDSAMYFCASSRVSVMGNEQFFGPGTRLTVL.